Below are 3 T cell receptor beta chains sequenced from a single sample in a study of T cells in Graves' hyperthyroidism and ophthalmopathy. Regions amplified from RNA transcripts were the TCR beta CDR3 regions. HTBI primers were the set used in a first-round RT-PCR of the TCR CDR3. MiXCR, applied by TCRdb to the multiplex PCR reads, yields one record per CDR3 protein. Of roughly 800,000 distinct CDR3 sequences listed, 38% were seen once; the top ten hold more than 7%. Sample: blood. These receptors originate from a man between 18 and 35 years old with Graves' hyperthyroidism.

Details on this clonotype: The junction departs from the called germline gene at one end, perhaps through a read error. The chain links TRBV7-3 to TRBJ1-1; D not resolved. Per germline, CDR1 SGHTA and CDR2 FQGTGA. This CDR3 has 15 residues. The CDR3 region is CASSQEGEGATEAFF. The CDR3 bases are TGCGCCAGCAGCCAAGAAGGAGAAGGCGCGACTGAAGCTTTCTTT.

CDR3 bases: TGTGCCAGCAGTTCAACCACCGGGACACTTGGGGAGCTGTTTTTT. Protein: CASSSTTGTLGELFF. The chain has TRBV12-3 or TRBV12-4 and TRBJ2-2, with a tentative D call TRBD1 (6 bases). The V gene lost 4 bases and the J gene lost 8 bases, with 17 bases spanning the gap. This CDR3 has 15 residues.

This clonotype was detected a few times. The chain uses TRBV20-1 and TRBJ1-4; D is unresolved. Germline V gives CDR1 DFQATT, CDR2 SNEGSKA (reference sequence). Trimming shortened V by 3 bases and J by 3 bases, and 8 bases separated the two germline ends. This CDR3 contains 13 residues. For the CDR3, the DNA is TGCAGTGCTAGTCCCCCCTCTAATGAAAAACTGTTTTTT. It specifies CSASPPSNEKLFF.